The 8 T cell receptor beta chains in this list originate from one sample, sequenced in a study of blood T cell repertoires in COVID-19. TCRdb keeps only in-frame clones here, not all; method: immunoSEQ multiplex PCR. This sample yields 75,000 to 95,000 clones, of which roughly 90% are seen a single time; roughly 1.7% belongs to the top ten. Sequenced input: peripheral blood. The receptor set was obtained from a man aged 55-75 years with acute or convalescent COVID-19.

The chain recombines TRBV6-5 with TRBJ2-4, with TRBD1 as a possible D gene (5 bases). Germline V CDR1 and CDR2: MNHEY, SVGAGI. The CDR3 spans 14 residues. The V end was cut by 0 bases, the J end by 7 bases, with 10 bases between. The CDR3 is CASSYSISGNIQYF. The CDR3 bases are TGTGCCAGCAGTTACTCGATTTCAGGGAACATTCAGTACTTC.

The V gene is TRBV7-9, the J gene TRBJ2-3; 9 nucleotides align to TRBD2. The CDR3 has 19 amino acids. The junction had 10 bases not matched to a gene; V was cut back by 0 bases and J by 0 bases. Germline V gene data show CDR1 as SEHNR and CDR2 as FQNEAQ (reference sequence). The CDR3 loop reads CASSLAGGVAGASTDTQYF. The CDR3 DNA sequence: TGTGCCAGCAGCTTAGCAGGCGGAGTAGCGGGAGCTAGCACAGATACGCAGTATTTT.

The rearrangement uses TRBV9 and TRBJ1-3; no reliable D call. The germline V and J ends were trimmed by 0 bases and 0 bases, with 10 bases remaining between them. The CDR3 is made up of 16 amino acids. The germline CDR1 and CDR2 sequences are SGDLS and YYNGEE. The CDR3 nucleotides are TGTGCCAGCAGCGTAGGGGCATCCAACTCTGGAAACACCATATATTTT. This encodes CASSVGASNSGNTIYF. Variable domain in full (rest from reference TRBV9 and TRBJ1-3): DSGVTQTPKHLITATGQRVTLRCSPRSGDLSVYWYQQSLDQGLQFLIQYYNGEERAKGNILERFSAQQFPDLHSELNLSSLELGDSALYFCASSVGASNSGNTIYFGEGSWLTVV.

Here the CDR3 DNA reads TGCGCCAGCAGCTTGACTTCGGGAAACACTGAAGCTTTCTTT. It translates to CASSLTSGNTEAFF. The V and J genes are TRBV5-1 and TRBJ1-1, with unresolved D. The CDR3 is 14 amino acids. Trimming pared 1 base from V and 2 bases from J, leaving 9 bases between. Per germline, CDR1 SGHRS and CDR2 YFSETQ.

The V gene is TRBV18, the J gene TRBJ1-3; D is uncertain. Germline V lookup: CDR1 KGHSH, CDR2 LQKENI. Trimming left V 3 bases short and J 4 bases short, with 19 bases between. The CDR3 has 17 amino acids. In nucleotides, the CDR3 is TGTGCCAGCTCACCGACGGGTAGTGGCGCGGCGGGAAACACCATATATTTT. Translated, it gives CASSPTGSGAAGNTIYF.

V usage is TRBV19 and J usage is TRBJ2-2, with D perhaps TRBD1 (6 bases). Germline loops: CDR1 LNHDA, CDR2 SQIVND (reference sequence). V was trimmed by 8 bases and J by 0 bases, leaving 10 bases between them. The CDR3 runs to 14 residues. CDR3 amino acids: CASGDTANTGELFF. CDR3 bases: TGTGCCAGTGGGGACACCGCGAACACCGGGGAGCTGTTTTTT.

The chain recombines TRBV6-2 or TRBV6-3 with TRBJ2-7; a weak D match, TRBD2 (6 bases). Germline loops: CDR1 MNHEY, CDR2 SVGEGT. The V and J ends lost 6 bases and 4 bases respectively, with 19 bases between them. The CDR3 loop spans 15 amino acids. The CDR3 reads CASSYTPVEGYEQYF. DNA of the CDR3: TGTGCCAGCAGCTATACCCCGGTGGAGGGGTACGAGCAGTACTTC.

The chain couples TRBV5-8 to TRBJ1-5; D call uncertain. The CDR3 spans 17 residues. V lost 0 bases and J lost 0, with 13 bases in between. In germline, CDR1 is SGHTS, CDR2 YDEGEE. The CDR3 is CASSLGSYSFSNQPQHF. CDR3 coding DNA: TGTGCCAGCAGCTTGGGTTCGTACAGCTTTAGCAATCAGCCCCAGCATTTT.